These 18 T cell receptor beta chains originate from one sample sequenced in a study of blood T cell repertoires in COVID-19. Profiling relied on immunoSEQ multiplex PCR, and the TCRdb table lists in-frame clones only, not all of them. Here the sample spans approximately 460,000 clones, 89% being singletons. The source material was peripheral blood. Receptors originate from a man between 18 and 35 years old with COVID-19, enrolled during active disease.

Ten or more counts support this clone. The chain uses TRBV5-1 and TRBJ2-5, with 14 bases that match TRBD2. CDR3 size: 17 residues. Germline loops: CDR1 SGHRS, CDR2 YFSETQ. With V trimmed by 3 bases and J by 1 base, 5 bases remained unmatched. The CDR3 DNA is TGCGCCAGCAGCTGGTCGACTAGCGGGGGGGGCCAAGAGACCCAGTACTTC. Amino acids: CASSWSTSGGGQETQYF.

The chain has TRBV19 and TRBJ2-1; 8 nucleotides align to TRBD1. Germline values: CDR1 LNHDA, CDR2 SQIVND (reference sequence). Losses at the gene ends were 8 bases for V and 7 bases for J; bases not matched to a gene: 10. The CDR3 sequence is 14 residues long. CDR3 coding DNA: TGTGCCAGTGTCGACAGGGGAGGAATAAATGAGCAGTTCTTC. Translated: CASVDRGGINEQFF.

The chain has TRBV6-1 and TRBJ1-2, with TRBD1 matching over 7 bases. The V and J ends lost 2 bases and 5 bases, in that order; junction bases with no gene match: 11. The germline V gene encodes CDR1 MNHNS and CDR2 SASEGT. CDR3 size: 16 residues. The CDR3: CASSEPGAQGYYGYTF. CDR3 sequence (DNA): TGTGCCAGCAGTGAACCTGGGGCACAGGGGTATTATGGCTACACCTTC.

V gene TRBV11-2 combines with J gene TRBJ2-3, with 9 bases fitting TRBD2. The CDR3 has 16 amino acids. The V and J ends lost 1 base and 4 bases, in that order; junction bases with no gene match: 6. The germline V gene has CDR1 SGHAT and CDR2 FQNNGV. CDR3 loop: CASSLVASGIADTQYF. Here the CDR3 DNA reads TGTGCCAGCAGCTTAGTAGCTAGCGGGATTGCAGATACGCAGTATTTT.

The chain couples TRBV9 to TRBJ2-2, with 7 bases aligning to TRBD2. Germline lookup yields CDR1 SGDLS and CDR2 YYNGEE. V dropped 6 bases and J dropped 4; count of bases not matched to a gene: 9. The CDR3 has 15 residues. CDR3 residues: CASTGGLGFTGELFF. For the CDR3, the DNA is TGTGCCAGCACAGGAGGACTAGGGTTCACCGGGGAGCTGTTTTTT.

The rearrangement joins TRBV25-1 to TRBJ1-6; no clear D. The germline gives CDR1 MGHDK, CDR2 SYGVNS. The V end lost 3 bases, the J end lost 13 bases, and 7 bases lay between the germline ends. The CDR3 has 11 residues. The CDR3 loop is CASSDPGPLHF. Written as DNA, the CDR3 is TGTGCCAGCAGTGATCCGGGGCCCCTCCACTTT.

The chain employs TRBV7-6 and TRBJ2-7; D perhaps matches TRBD2 (6 bases). The ends were cut back, 2 bases at V and 2 bases at J, with 19 bases in the middle. Germline-derived CDR1 and CDR2 are SGHVS and FNYEAQ. CDR3 size: 17 residues. The CDR3 loop reads CASSLSLARGCTYEQYF. CDR3 nucleotide sequence: TGTGCCAGCAGCTTAAGTCTAGCGCGAGGGTGCACCTACGAGCAGTACTTC.

CDR3: CSVEPGTAYNEQFF. Here the CDR3 DNA reads TGCAGCGTTGAGCCGGGGACAGCATACAATGAGCAGTTCTTC. This rearrangement joins TRBV29-1 to TRBJ2-1; TRBD1 matches 7 bases. Trimming removed 3 bases from V and 4 bases from J; junction bases left unmatched: 6. The germline V gene encodes CDR1 SQVTM and CDR2 ANQGSEA. The CDR3 length is 14 residues.

As to this clone: The same CDR3 arises from other DNA sequences in this sample as well. The chain employs TRBV3-1 (or the pseudogene TRBV3-2) and TRBJ2-7; D is undetermined. In germline, CDR1 is LGHDT, CDR2 YNNKEL (reference sequence). This CDR3 comprises 12 residues. V was pared by 2 bases and J by 3 bases, with 5 bases between. CDR3 in DNA: TGTGCCAGCAGCCAAACTCGCTACGAGCAGTACTTC. This encodes CASSQTRYEQYF.

The rearrangement uses TRBV6-5 and TRBJ1-1; 8 bases are a match to TRBD1. J was trimmed by 5 bases and V by 7 bases; bases with no gene match: 9. Germline V gene data show CDR1 as MNHEY and CDR2 as SVGAGI. The CDR3 spans 14 residues. CDR3 region: CASIRTGRSTEAFF. The CDR3 DNA sequence: TGTGCCAGCATTAGGACAGGGAGAAGTACTGAAGCTTTCTTT.

The chain has TRBV5-4 and TRBJ1-2; a weak D match, TRBD1 (6 bases). V lost 5 bases to trimming and J lost 7 bases, with 12 bases between them. CDR1 and CDR2 (germline): SGHNT, YYREEE (reference sequence). The CDR3 runs 12 residues. The CDR3 bases are TGTGCCAGCAGGCAAACAGGGAGTGGCTACACCTTC. Translated, it gives CASRQTGSGYTF. The full variable domain, in which reference TRBV5-4 and TRBJ1-2 provide the parts outside the CDR3, is ETGVTQSPTHLIKTRGQQVTLRCSSQSGHNTVSWYQQALGQGPQFIFQYYREEENGRGNFPPRFSGLQFPNYSSELNVNALELDDSALYLCASRQTGSGYTFGSGTRLTVV.

This chain joins TRBV12-5 and TRBJ2-1; TRBD2 agrees at 13 bases. Trimming took 6 bases from V and 7 from J; bases not matched to a gene: 9. In germline, CDR1 is LGHNT, CDR2 FRNRAP. This CDR3 region has 16 residues. CDR3 region: CASGRPGTSGKNEQFF. CDR3 sequence (DNA): TGTGCTAGTGGCCGACCCGGGACTAGCGGGAAGAATGAGCAGTTCTTC.

The V call is TRBV6-5, the J call TRBJ1-3; D is possibly TRBD1 (5 bases). Germline V CDR1 and CDR2: MNHEY, SVGAGI. Trimming took 10 bases from V and 9 from J, leaving 19 bases between them. This CDR3 has 13 amino acids. Here the CDR3 DNA reads TGTGCCACCTACCGTGACAGTTACGCCACCATATATTTT. Protein product: CATYRDSYATIYF.

The CDR3 sequence: CATSGKRGTQYF. Here the CDR3 DNA reads TGTGCCACCAGTGGCAAACGAGGGACCCAGTACTTC. The rearrangement joins TRBV24-1 to TRBJ2-5, with D unresolved. Trimming removed 5 bases from V and 7 bases from J, with 10 bases in between. This CDR3 region has 12 residues. Germline V gene data show CDR1 as KGHDR and CDR2 as SFDVKD.

The chain links TRBV11-2 to TRBJ1-2, with a possible D match to TRBD1 (6 bases). CDR1 and CDR2 (germline): SGHAT, FQNNGV. This CDR3 contains 13 residues. The V end was cut by 5 bases, the J end by 3 bases, with 10 bases between. The CDR3 DNA follows: TGTGCCAGCAGCCCCGGGACACACTATGGCTACACCTTC. This sequence encodes CASSPGTHYGYTF.

This clone appeared a few times. This sequence joins TRBV7-8 and TRBJ2-1; TRBD2 might be the D (6 bases). CDR1 is SGHVS, CDR2 FQNEAQ, per germline. The CDR3 loop spans 18 amino acids. The ends were cut back, 0 bases at V and 0 bases at J, with 15 bases in the middle. In nucleotides, the CDR3 is TGTGCCAGCAGCTTAGCGTGGAGACGGGGGAGCTCCTACAATGAGCAGTTCTTC. Amino acids: CASSLAWRRGSSYNEQFF.

The chain is built from TRBV9 and TRBJ2-2, with TRBD2 identical over 11 bases. Losses at the gene ends were 5 bases for V and 2 bases for J; bases not matched to a gene: 5. Germline V CDR1 and CDR2: SGDLS, YYNGEE. This CDR3 is 16 amino acids long. The CDR3 region has the DNA TGTGCCAGCAGTGAGGGACTAGCGGTTAACACCGGGGAGCTGTTTTTT. Protein: CASSEGLAVNTGELFF.

This chain connects TRBV10-3 to TRBJ1-2; TRBD1 matches at 8 bases. With V trimmed by 6 bases and J by 5 bases, 2 bases remained unmatched. CDR3 length: 12 amino acids. CDR1 is ENHRY and CDR2 is SYGVKD in the germline V gene. CDR3 sequence (DNA): TGTGCCATCAGGGGACAGGATTATGGCTACACCTTC. It codes for CAIRGQDYGYTF.